The T cell receptor (beta chain) under discussion was sequenced for a study of identical twins. TCRdb reprocessed the 5' RACE reads with MiXCR, giving one entry per CDR3 protein. The sample gives fewer than 500,000 distinct CDR3 sequences, roughly an eighth of which show up once; 0.95% to 1% is in the top ten. This clonotype was seen a few times. The CDR3 is 12 residues long. Trimming took 5 bases from V and 10 from J, leaving 16 bases between them. Per germline, CDR1 DFQATT and CDR2 SNEGSKA (reference sequence). These records were also assigned to another study, of yellow fever vaccine responses in identical twins.

This clonotype was obtained from a woman aged 18-35 years in good health. The source material was CD4+ T cells sorted from blood. The V gene is TRBV20-1, the J gene TRBJ2-3; D possibly corresponds to TRBD1 (5 bases). In DNA form, the CDR3 reads TGCAGTGCTGAGATAGGGGTTGAGGCGCAGTATTTT. Protein product: CSAEIGVEAQYF.